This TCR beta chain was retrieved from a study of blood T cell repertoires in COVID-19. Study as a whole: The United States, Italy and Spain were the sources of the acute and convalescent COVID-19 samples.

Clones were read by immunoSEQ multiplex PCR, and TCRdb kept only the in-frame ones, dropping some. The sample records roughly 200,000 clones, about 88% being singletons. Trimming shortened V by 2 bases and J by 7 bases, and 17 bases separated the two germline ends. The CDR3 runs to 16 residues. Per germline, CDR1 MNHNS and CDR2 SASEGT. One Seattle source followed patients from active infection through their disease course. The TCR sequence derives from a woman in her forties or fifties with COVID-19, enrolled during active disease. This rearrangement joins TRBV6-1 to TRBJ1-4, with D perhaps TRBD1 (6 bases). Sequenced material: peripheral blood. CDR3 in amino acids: CASSELWGGAIEKLFF. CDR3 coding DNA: TGTGCCAGCAGTGAACTGTGGGGGGGCGCGATTGAAAAACTGTTTTTT.